Listed here is a single T cell receptor beta chain. The sample originates from a study of blood T cell repertoires in COVID-19. At the level of the study: The United States, Italy and Spain supplied acute and convalescent COVID-19 samples.

The CDR3 extends over 16 amino acids. Per the germline V gene, CDR1 is SGHAT and CDR2 is FQNNGV. Trimming left V 3 bases short and J 2 bases short, with 15 bases between. As handled by the study authors: For nucleated cells, counts were estimated from reference gene primer amplification. Measured with immunoSEQ multiplex PCR; TCRdb has only the in-frame clones, and not every one. V, J and clone size were drawn from that table, and D and trimming were deduced from the DNA. The sample records around 190,000 clones, around 77% being singletons. Sequencing was performed on peripheral blood. The sequence was obtained from a man between 70 and 80 years old with active or convalescent COVID-19. The chain is built from TRBV11-2 and TRBJ2-3; D gene unclear. CDR3 in DNA: TGTGCCAGCAGCTTTCGTACGGCGGCCCTCACAGATACGCAGTATTTT. The encoded protein is CASSFRTAALTDTQYF. Full variable domain (rest looked up from reference TRBV11-2 and TRBJ2-3): EAGVAQSPRYKIIEKRQSVAFWCNPISGHATLYWYQQILGQGPKLLIQFQNNGVVDDSQLPKDRFSAERLKGVDSTLKIQPAKLEDSAVYLCASSFRTAALTDTQYFGPGTRLTVL.